The 6 T cell receptor beta chains below come from one sample, sequenced in a study of identical twins. One entry per CDR3 protein results from TCRdb running MiXCR on the 5' RACE reads. The table has 700,000 to 950,000 distinct CDR3 sequences, roughly an eighth seen once. These records were also assigned to another study, of yellow fever vaccine responses in identical twins.

The specimen was PBMCs. The receptors were gathered from a young woman in good health.

The chain uses TRBV20-1 and TRBJ2-7; D is ambiguous. V lost 0 bases, J lost 0 bases, and 12 bases lay in between. The V gene's germline CDR1 is DFQATT and CDR2 SNEGSKA (reference sequence). The CDR3 consists of 15 residues. The CDR3 here is CSARDPGRNSYEQYF. CDR3 coding DNA: TGCAGTGCTAGAGATCCCGGCAGGAACTCCTACGAGCAGTACTTC.

V usage is TRBV11-2 and J usage is TRBJ1-1; 7 nucleotides align to TRBD1. Per the germline V gene, CDR1 is SGHAT and CDR2 is FQNNGV. The CDR3 is made up of 18 amino acids. V shed 1 base, J shed 0 bases, and the junction held 11 bases outside the gene matches. The CDR3 region is CASSLVGELGQMNTEAFF. CDR3 nucleotides: TGTGCCAGCAGCTTAGTGGGGGAGTTGGGACAGATGAACACTGAAGCTTTCTTT.

This clonotype was seen only a few times. V gene TRBV12-3 or TRBV12-4 combines with J gene TRBJ1-1, with D uncertain. There are 13 residues in the CDR3. V lost 7 bases and J lost 4, with 13 bases in between. This chain's CDR3 is CASTQFGSTEAFF. The CDR3 bases are TGTGCCAGCACCCAATTCGGGTCCACTGAAGCTTTCTTT.

A word on this clonotype: A read error may be the cause here, since a much bigger clone is one base away. The chain carries TRBV24-1 and TRBJ1-2; D not certain. Trimming pared 4 bases from V and 5 bases from J, leaving 4 bases between. This CDR3 is built from 11 residues. The germline gives CDR1 KGHDR, CDR2 SFDVKD. As DNA, the CDR3 is TGTGCCACCAGTGACCAATATGGCTACACCTTC. This encodes CATSDQYGYTF.

This clonotype was seen more than once but under ten times. The rearrangement uses TRBV20-1 and TRBJ2-7, with TRBD1 identical over 8 bases. The CDR3 is 15 residues long. Germline V CDR1 and CDR2: DFQATT, SNEGSKA (reference sequence). Trimming removed 6 bases from V and 6 bases from J; junction bases left unmatched: 16. The CDR3 DNA is TGCAGTGCCTCCATACCCGGGACAGGAGTCCTCGAGCAGTACGTC. It translates to CSASIPGTGVLEQYV.

The chain has TRBV6-1 and TRBJ1-3; D is undetermined. CDR3 length equals 16 residues. Trimming removed 5 bases from V and 0 bases from J, with 14 bases in between. Germline V lookup: CDR1 MNHNS, CDR2 SASEGT. For the CDR3, the DNA is TGTGCCAGCAGTCAGCGGGCGGGTAGCTCTGGAAACACCATATATTTT. Protein: CASSQRAGSSGNTIYF.